These 15 T cell receptor beta chains came from one sample sequenced in a study of T-cell memory formation after mild COVID-19. Each CDR3 protein gets one entry after TCRdb re-called the 5' RACE reads with MiXCR. This repertoire shows under 200,000 distinct CDR3 sequences, around a third found once; its top ten account for around 13%. The material sequenced was PBMCs or a T cell subset sorted from them (not recorded which). These receptors were collected from an adult woman who had mild COVID-19 (a few samples of this study predate the infection). Cell type and time point are not known.

The chain uses TRBV5-5 and TRBJ2-2, with D unresolved. Trimming shortened V by 4 bases and J by 1 base, and 8 bases separated the two germline ends. Germline CDR1 SGHKS, CDR2 YYEKEE (reference sequence). The CDR3 is made up of 14 amino acids. CDR3 nucleotide sequence: TGTGCCAGCAGCCAACCCATGAACACCGGGGAGCTGTTTTTT. As protein: CASSQPMNTGELFF.

This CDR3 reads CASSTRQGANGYTF. The CDR3 DNA reads TGTGCCAGCAGCACCCGACAGGGGGCGAATGGCTACACCTTC. This chain uses TRBV7-9 with TRBJ1-2, with TRBD1 identical over 10 bases. Germline assignment: CDR1 SEHNR and CDR2 FQNEAQ (reference sequence). The CDR3 extends over 14 amino acids. The V gene end was trimmed by 5 bases and the J gene end by 6 bases; junction bases not matched to a gene: 6. Drawing the rest from reference TRBV7-9 and TRBJ1-2, the complete variable domain is DTGVSQNPRHKITKRGQNVTFRCDPISEHNRLYWYRQTLGQGPEFLTYFQNEAQLEKSRLLSDRFSAERPKGSFSTLEIQRTEQGDSAMYLCASSTRQGANGYTFGSGTRLTVV.

In this sample, this clonotype turned up a few times. The CDR3 DNA is TGTGCCAGCGGAGTCATCGTTGGCCCAAGGACAGATACGCAGTATTTT. It is translated as CASGVIVGPRTDTQYF. The V and J genes are TRBV28 and TRBJ2-3; D not certain. This CDR3 spans 16 amino acids. The ends were cut back, 8 bases at V and 3 bases at J, with 21 bases in the middle. CDR1 MDHEN and CDR2 SYDVKM come from the germline V gene.

The chain joins TRBV7-3 to TRBJ2-3, with D hard to call. Germline V lookup: CDR1 SGHTA, CDR2 FQGTGA. V was shortened by 1 base and J by 2 bases, with 4 bases between the two germline ends. This CDR3 spans 13 amino acids. CDR3 in DNA: TGTGCCAGCAGCTTAATCCCCACAGATACGCAGTATTTT. This sequence encodes CASSLIPTDTQYF.

V usage is TRBV27 and J usage is TRBJ2-1, with D possibly matching TRBD1 (6 bases). CDR1 and CDR2 from the germline V gene are MNHEY and SMNVEV (reference sequence). The V and J ends lost 9 bases and 4 bases respectively, with 19 bases between them. The CDR3 loop spans 15 amino acids. CDR3 sequence (DNA): TGTGCCAGTAGGACAGTCCCCTCGCTATACAATGAGCAGTTCTTC. Translation: CASRTVPSLYNEQFF.

V gene TRBV29-1 combines with J gene TRBJ2-2; 9 nucleotides agree with TRBD2. CDR3 size: 14 residues. Germline CDR1 and CDR2: SQVTM and ANQGSEA. V shed 4 bases and J 6 bases; nucleotides not matched to a gene: 6. CDR3 sequence (DNA): TGCAGCGTTGTGGGAGCGGGAGGACCCGGGGAGCTGTTTTTT. Translating it yields CSVVGAGGPGELFF.

The V and J genes are TRBV11-3 and TRBJ2-7, with 8 bases aligning to TRBD1. The trim removed 1 base at V and 0 bases at J, leaving 5 bases unmatched. The CDR3 has 16 amino acids. CDR1 is SGHNT and CDR2 is YENEEA in the germline V gene. The CDR3 is CASSLAPGGLSYEQYF. CDR3 in DNA: TGTGCCAGCAGCTTAGCCCCAGGGGGCCTCTCCTACGAGCAGTACTTC.

The chain employs TRBV4-2 and TRBJ2-1, with D maybe TRBD2 (5 bases). Germline V gene sequence: CDR1 LGHNA, CDR2 YNFKEQ. V was trimmed by 2 bases and J by 0 bases, leaving 11 bases between them. The length of the CDR3 is 16 residues. CDR3 in DNA: TGTGCCAGCAGCCAAACGAGCGGAAGCTCCTACAATGAGCAGTTCTTC. It translates to CASSQTSGSSYNEQFF.

The sample holds a few counts of this clonotype. The J gene is TRBJ1-2, the V gene TRBV12-3 or TRBV12-4; no clear D. V was shortened by 3 bases and J by 4 bases, with 9 bases between the two germline ends. The CDR3 has 13 residues. The CDR3 reads CASSFRRSYGYTF. CDR3 bases: TGTGCCAGCAGTTTCAGACGGTCCTATGGCTACACCTTC.

This clonotype came up once. The CDR3 nucleotides read TGTGCCAGCACCCAAGGGGGGGCGGCTCCTGGGGCCAACGTCCTGACTTTC. It translates to CASTQGGAAPGANVLTF. The chain uses TRBV7-2 and TRBJ2-6; D is perhaps TRBD2 (7 bases). CDR3 length equals 17 residues. V gave up 7 bases and J gave up 2 bases, with 18 bases separating them. CDR1 SGHTA and CDR2 FQGNSA come from the germline V gene.

J is TRBJ2-3 and V is TRBV6-4, with 9 bases fitting TRBD2. CDR3 length: 14 amino acids. The germline V gene has CDR1 MRHNA and CDR2 SNTAGT. The V segment lost 6 bases and the J segment 10 bases; nucleotides outside the gene matches: 11. The CDR3 loop is CASSAQPGLASQYF. The CDR3 coding sequence is TGTGCCAGCAGCGCACAGCCGGGACTAGCTTCGCAGTATTTT.

The chain links TRBV7-8 to TRBJ2-5, with D hard to call. Germline loops: CDR1 SGHVS, CDR2 FQNEAQ. V lost 5 bases, J lost 1 base, and 14 bases lay in between. This CDR3 region has 15 residues. The CDR3 DNA is TGTGCCAGCAGCGAGCTGACGGTACTCCAAGAGACCCAGTACTTC. It is translated as CASSELTVLQETQYF. Filled out from reference TRBV7-8 and TRBJ2-5, the complete variable domain reads GAGVSQSPRYKVAKRGQDVALRCDPISGHVSLFWYQQALGQGPEFLTYFQNEAQLDKSGLPSDRFFAERPEGSVSTLKIQRTQQEDSAVYLCASSELTVLQETQYFGPGTRLLVL.

The V gene is TRBV7-8, the J gene TRBJ2-3, with 16 nucleotides matching TRBD2. Germline V gene data show CDR1 as SGHVS and CDR2 as FQNEAQ. The CDR3 contains 18 residues. Trimming took 3 bases from V and 3 from J; bases not matched to a gene: 6. CDR3 nucleotides: TGTGCCAGCAGCTTGTCCGGGACTAGCGGGGGGGAGACAGATACGCAGTATTTT. Amino acid sequence: CASSLSGTSGGETDTQYF.

The rearrangement joins TRBV30 to TRBJ1-4, with 10 bases lining up with TRBD1. The J segment lost 6 bases and the V segment lost 3 bases, leaving 7 bases of the junction unmatched. Germline values: CDR1 GTSNPN, CDR2 SVGIG (reference sequence). This CDR3 comprises 15 residues. The CDR3 region is CAWRRQGAEDEKLFF. CDR3 DNA sequence: TGTGCCTGGAGAAGACAGGGGGCTGAGGATGAAAAACTGTTTTTT.

The sample holds a few counts of this clonotype. The chain recombines TRBV7-9 with TRBJ2-2; D gene uncertain. The CDR3 is made up of 14 amino acids. CDR1 SEHNR and CDR2 FQNEAQ come from the germline V gene (reference sequence). V lost 6 bases and J lost 0, with 8 bases in between. CDR3 region: CASRDNANTGELFF. CDR3 DNA: TGTGCCAGCAGAGACAACGCGAACACCGGGGAGCTGTTTTTT. The whole variable domain, filled in from reference TRBV7-9 and TRBJ2-2, reads DTGVSQNPRHKITKRGQNVTFRCDPISEHNRLYWYRQTLGQGPEFLTYFQNEAQLEKSRLLSDRFSAERPKGSFSTLEIQRTEQGDSAMYLCASRDNANTGELFFGEGSRLTVL.